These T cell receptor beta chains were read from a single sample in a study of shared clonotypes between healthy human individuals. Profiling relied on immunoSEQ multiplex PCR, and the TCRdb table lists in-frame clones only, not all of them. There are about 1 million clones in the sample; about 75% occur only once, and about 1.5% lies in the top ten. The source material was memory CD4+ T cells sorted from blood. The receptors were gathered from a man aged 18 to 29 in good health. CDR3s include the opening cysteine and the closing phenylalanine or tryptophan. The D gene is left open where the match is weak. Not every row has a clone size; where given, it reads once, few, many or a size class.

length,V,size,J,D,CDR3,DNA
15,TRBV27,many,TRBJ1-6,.,CASTKVGLDGSPLHF,TGTGCCAGCACCAAAGTGGGGTTAGATGGTTCACCCCTCCACTTT
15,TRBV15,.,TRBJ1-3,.,CATSRVGRVGNTIYF,TGTGCCACCAGCAGAGTAGGGCGAGTTGGAAACACCATATATTTT
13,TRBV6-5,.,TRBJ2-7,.,CASSAPSTYEQYF,TGTGCCAGCAGCGCCCCGTCTACCTACGAGCAGTACTTC
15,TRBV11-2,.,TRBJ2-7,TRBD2,CASSLDLAALYEQYF,TGTGCCAGCAGCTTAGATCTAGCGGCCCTGTACGAGCAGTACTTC
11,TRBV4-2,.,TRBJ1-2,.,CASSQDYGYTF,TGTGCCAGCAGCCAAGACTATGGCTACACCTTC
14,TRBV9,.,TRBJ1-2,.,CASSVETGRGGYTF,TGTGCCAGCAGCGTGGAGACGGGAAGGGGTGGCTACACCTTC
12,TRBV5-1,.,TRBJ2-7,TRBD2,CASSWGGNEQYF,TGCGCCAGCAGCTGGGGGGGTAACGAGCAGTACTTC
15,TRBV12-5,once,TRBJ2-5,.,CASGLVLALQETQYF,TGTGCTAGTGGTTTGGTCCTGGCGCTACAAGAGACCCAGTACTTC
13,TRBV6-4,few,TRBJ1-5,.,CASSTDRNQPQHF,TGTGCCAGCAGCACGGACAGAAATCAGCCCCAGCATTTT
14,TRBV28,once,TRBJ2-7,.,CASSFSGVKSEQYF,TGTGCCAGCAGTTTTTCAGGGGTAAAGAGCGAGCAGTACTTC
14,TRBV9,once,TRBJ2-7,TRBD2,CASSPGRERYEQYF,TGTGCCAGCAGCCCCGGGCGGGAGAGGTACGAGCAGTACTTC
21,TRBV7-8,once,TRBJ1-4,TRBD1,CASSPRSGGQGGRVTNEKLFF,TGTGCCAGCAGCCCCCGATCTGGGGGACAGGGAGGGAGGGTAACTAATGAAAAACTGTTTTTT
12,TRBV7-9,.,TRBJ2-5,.,CASSSDTGNPYF,TGTGCCAGCAGCTCTGATACCGGGAACCCGTACTTC
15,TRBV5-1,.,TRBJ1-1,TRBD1,CASSLAEGASTEAFF,TGCGCCAGCAGCTTGGCAGAGGGGGCTAGCACTGAAGCTTTCTTT
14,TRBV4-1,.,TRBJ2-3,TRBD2,CASSIAGSTDTQYF,TGCGCCAGCAGCATAGCGGGGAGCACAGATACGCAGTATTTT
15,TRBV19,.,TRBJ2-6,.,CASSIRASGANVLTF,TGTGCCAGTAGTATACGAGCTTCTGGGGCCAACGTCCTGACTTTC
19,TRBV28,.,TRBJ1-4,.,CASSFHKREVKRTNEKLFF,TGTGCCAGCAGTTTCCATAAGCGCGAGGTGAAGAGAACTAATGAAAAACTGTTTTTT
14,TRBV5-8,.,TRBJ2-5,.,CASSLVTGGETQYF,TGTGCCAGCAGCTTGGTTACGGGGGGCGAGACCCAGTACTTC
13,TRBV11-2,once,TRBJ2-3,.,CASSQNLIDTQYF,TGTGCCAGCAGCCAGAACCTTATAGATACGCAGTATTTT
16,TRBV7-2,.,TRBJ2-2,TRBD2,CASSAQLAANTGELFF,TGTGCCAGCAGCGCCCAACTAGCGGCGAACACCGGGGAGCTGTTTTTT
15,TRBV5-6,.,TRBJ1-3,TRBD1,CASSLGQGIRNTIYF,TGTGCCAGCAGCTTGGGACAGGGTATCCGAAACACCATATATTTT
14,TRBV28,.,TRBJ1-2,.,CASSSTGIVYGYTF,TGTGCCAGCAGTTCTACAGGGATCGTCTATGGCTACACCTTC
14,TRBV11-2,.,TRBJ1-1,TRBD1,CASSSTGMNTEAFF,TGTGCCAGCAGCTCGACAGGGATGAACACTGAAGCTTTCTTT
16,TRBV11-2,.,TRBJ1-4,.,CASSYLGAAINEKLFF,TGTGCCAGCAGCTACCTAGGTGCGGCGATTAATGAAAAACTGTTTTTT
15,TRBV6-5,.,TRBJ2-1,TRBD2,CASSRLALIGNEQFF,TGTGCCAGCAGCCGACTAGCCCTAATAGGGAATGAGCAGTTCTTC
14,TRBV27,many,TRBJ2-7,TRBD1,CASRRTGSGYEQYF,TGTGCCAGCAGACGGACAGGGAGCGGCTACGAGCAGTACTTC
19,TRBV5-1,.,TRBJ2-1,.,CASSIGLPFRGRDYNEQFF,TGCGCCAGCAGTATTGGGCTTCCTTTTCGGGGTAGGGACTACAATGAGCAGTTCTTC
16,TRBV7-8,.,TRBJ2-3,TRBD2,CASSLGAGEFTDTQYF,TGTGCCAGCAGCTTAGGAGCGGGAGAATTTACAGATACGCAGTATTTT
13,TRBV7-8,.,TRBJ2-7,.,CASSERGTYEQYF,TGTGCCAGCAGCGAAAGGGGCACCTACGAGCAGTACTTC
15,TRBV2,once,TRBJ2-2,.,CASRGEQAGAGELFF,TGTGCCAGCAGGGGGGAACAGGCGGGCGCCGGGGAGCTGTTTTTT
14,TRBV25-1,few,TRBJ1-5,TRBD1,CASSALTGNQPQHF,TGTGCCAGCAGTGCCCTGACAGGGAATCAGCCCCAGCATTTT
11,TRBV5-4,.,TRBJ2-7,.,CASSLEHEQYF,TGTGCCAGCAGCTTGGAACACGAGCAGTACTTC
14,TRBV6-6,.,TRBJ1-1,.,CASSPADRGAEAFF,TGTGCCAGCAGCCCGGCCGATAGAGGGGCTGAAGCTTTCTTT
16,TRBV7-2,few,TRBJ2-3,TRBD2,CASSHYNSGEGDTQYF,TGTGCCAGCAGCCACTATAATAGCGGGGAGGGAGATACGCAGTATTTT
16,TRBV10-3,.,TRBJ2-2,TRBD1,CAISESWTGGTGELFF,TGTGCCATCAGTGAGTCCTGGACAGGGGGCACCGGGGAGCTGTTTTTT
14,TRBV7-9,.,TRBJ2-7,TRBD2,CASTRLASSYEQYF,TGTGCCAGCACCAGACTAGCTTCATCCTACGAGCAGTACTTC
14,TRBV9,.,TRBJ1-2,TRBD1,CASSAGQGGYGYTF,TGTGCCAGCAGCGCGGGACAGGGGGGCTATGGCTACACCTTC
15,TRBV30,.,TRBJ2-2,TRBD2,CAWMVAGVDTGELFF,TGTGCCTGGATGGTAGCGGGAGTGGACACCGGGGAGCTGTTTTTT
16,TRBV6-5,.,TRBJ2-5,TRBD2,CASSYAGTSGQETQYF,TGTGCCAGCAGTTATGCCGGGACTAGCGGACAAGAGACCCAGTACTTC
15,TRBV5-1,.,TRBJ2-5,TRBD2,CASSLLSGGFETQYF,TGCGCCAGCAGCTTGTTAAGCGGGGGGTTCGAGACCCAGTACTTC
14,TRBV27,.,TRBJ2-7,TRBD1,CASSGAGGSYEQYF,TGTGCCAGCTCTGGCGCAGGGGGTTCCTACGAGCAGTACTTC
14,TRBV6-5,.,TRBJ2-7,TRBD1,CASSRQDRVAEQYF,TGTGCCAGCAGCCGCCAGGACAGGGTGGCGGAGCAGTACTTC
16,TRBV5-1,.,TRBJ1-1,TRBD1,CASSSQPGQGNTEAFF,TGCGCCAGCAGCTCCCAGCCGGGACAGGGAAACACTGAAGCTTTCTTT
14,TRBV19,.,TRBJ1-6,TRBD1,CASSRQGGGSPLHF,TGTGCCAGTAGTAGACAGGGGGGCGGTTCACCCCTCCACTTT
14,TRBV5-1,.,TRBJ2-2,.,CASSSDRPTGELFF,TGCGCCAGCAGCTCCGACAGGCCCACCGGGGAGCTGTTTTTT
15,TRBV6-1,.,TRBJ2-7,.,CASSRSRGAEYEQYF,TGTGCCAGCAGCCGGTCCCGGGGGGCGGAATACGAGCAGTACTTC
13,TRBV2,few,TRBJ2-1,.,CASRNMGGGEQFF,TGTGCCAGCAGGAATATGGGTGGGGGTGAGCAGTTCTTC
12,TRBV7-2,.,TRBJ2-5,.,CASSLFSREQYF,TGTGCCAGCAGCTTATTCAGTCGGGAGCAGTACTTC